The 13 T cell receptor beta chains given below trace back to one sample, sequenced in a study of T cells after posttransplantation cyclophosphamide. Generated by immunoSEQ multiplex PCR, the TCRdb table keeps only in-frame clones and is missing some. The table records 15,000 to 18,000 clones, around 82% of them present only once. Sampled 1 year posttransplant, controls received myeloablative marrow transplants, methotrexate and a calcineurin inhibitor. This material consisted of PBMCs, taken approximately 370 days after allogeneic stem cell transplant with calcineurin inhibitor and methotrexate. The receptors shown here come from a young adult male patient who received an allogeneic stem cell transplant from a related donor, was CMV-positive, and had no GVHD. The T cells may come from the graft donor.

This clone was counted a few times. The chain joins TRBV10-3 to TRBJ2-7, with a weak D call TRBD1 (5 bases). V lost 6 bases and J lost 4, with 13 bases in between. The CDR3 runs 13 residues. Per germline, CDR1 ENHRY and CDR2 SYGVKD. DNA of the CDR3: TGTGCCATCAGGAAGACAGTTATATACGAGCAGTACTTC. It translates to CAIRKTVIYEQYF.

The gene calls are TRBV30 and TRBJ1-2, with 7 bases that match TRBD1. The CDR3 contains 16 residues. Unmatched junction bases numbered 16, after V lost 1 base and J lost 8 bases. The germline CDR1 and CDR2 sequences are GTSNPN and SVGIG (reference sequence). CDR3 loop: CAWSGRGPRRESGYTF. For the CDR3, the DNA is TGTGCCTGGAGTGGGAGGGGGCCCAGAAGGGAGAGCGGCTACACCTTC.

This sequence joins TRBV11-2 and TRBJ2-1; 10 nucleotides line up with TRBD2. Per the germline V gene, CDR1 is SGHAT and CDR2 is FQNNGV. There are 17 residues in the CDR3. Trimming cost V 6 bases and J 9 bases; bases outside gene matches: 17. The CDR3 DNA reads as TGTGCCAGCAGGGCAGGGGAGTGGGAGCGGGAGGGCATTGAGCAGTTCTTC. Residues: CASRAGEWEREGIEQFF.

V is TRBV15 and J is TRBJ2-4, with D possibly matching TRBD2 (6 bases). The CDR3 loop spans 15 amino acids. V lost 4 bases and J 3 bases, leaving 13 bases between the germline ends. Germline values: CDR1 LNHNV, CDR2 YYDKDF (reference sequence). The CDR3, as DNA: TGTGCCACCAGCACGTTAGCGGTCTACAAAAACATTCAGTACTTC. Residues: CATSTLAVYKNIQYF. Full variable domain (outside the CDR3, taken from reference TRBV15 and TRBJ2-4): DAMVIQNPRYQVTQFGKPVTLSCSQTLNHNVMYWYQQKSSQAPKLLFHYYDKDFNNEADTPDNFQSRRPNTSFCFLDIRSPGLGDTAMYLCATSTLAVYKNIQYFGAGTRLSVL.

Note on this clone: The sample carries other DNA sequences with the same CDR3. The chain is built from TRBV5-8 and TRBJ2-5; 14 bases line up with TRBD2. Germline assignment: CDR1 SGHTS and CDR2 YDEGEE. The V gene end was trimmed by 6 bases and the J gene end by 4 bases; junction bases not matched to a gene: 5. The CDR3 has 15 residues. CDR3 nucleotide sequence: TGTGCCAGCACCTTTGGACTAGCGGGAGGAGAGACCCAGTACTTC. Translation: CASTFGLAGGETQYF.

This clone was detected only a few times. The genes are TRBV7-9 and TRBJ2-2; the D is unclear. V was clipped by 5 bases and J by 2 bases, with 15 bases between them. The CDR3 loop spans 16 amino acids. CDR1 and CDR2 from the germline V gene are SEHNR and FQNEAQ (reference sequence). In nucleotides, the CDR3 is TGTGCCAGCAGCCTACGGAGCGCGGCTAACACCGGGGAGCTGTTTTTT. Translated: CASSLRSAANTGELFF.

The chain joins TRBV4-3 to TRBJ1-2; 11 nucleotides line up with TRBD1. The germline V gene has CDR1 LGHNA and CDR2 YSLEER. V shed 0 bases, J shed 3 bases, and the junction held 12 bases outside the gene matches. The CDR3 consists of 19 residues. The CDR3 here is CASSQDGAGQGVVYYGYTF. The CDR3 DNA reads TGCGCCAGCAGCCAAGATGGGGCGGGACAGGGGGTAGTGTACTATGGCTACACCTTC.

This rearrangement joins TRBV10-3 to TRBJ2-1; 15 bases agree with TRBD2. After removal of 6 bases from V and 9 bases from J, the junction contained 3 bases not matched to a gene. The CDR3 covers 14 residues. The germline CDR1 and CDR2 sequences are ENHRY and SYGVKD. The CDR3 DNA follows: TGTGCCATCAGGGGACTAGCGGGAGGCGGTGAGCAGTTCTTC. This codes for CAIRGLAGGGEQFF.

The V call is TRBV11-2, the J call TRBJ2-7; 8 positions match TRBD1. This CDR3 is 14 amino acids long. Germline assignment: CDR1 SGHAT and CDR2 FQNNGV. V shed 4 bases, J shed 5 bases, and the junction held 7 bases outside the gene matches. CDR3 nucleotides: TGTGCCAGCAGCTCCCTGACAGGGGTGGACGAGCAGTACTTC. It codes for CASSSLTGVDEQYF.

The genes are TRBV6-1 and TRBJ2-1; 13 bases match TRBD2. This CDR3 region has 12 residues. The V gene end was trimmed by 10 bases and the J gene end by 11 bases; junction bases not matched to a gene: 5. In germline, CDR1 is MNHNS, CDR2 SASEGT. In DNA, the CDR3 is TGTGCCATCGGGACTAGCGGGACCCAGCAGTTCTTC. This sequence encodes CAIGTSGTQQFF.

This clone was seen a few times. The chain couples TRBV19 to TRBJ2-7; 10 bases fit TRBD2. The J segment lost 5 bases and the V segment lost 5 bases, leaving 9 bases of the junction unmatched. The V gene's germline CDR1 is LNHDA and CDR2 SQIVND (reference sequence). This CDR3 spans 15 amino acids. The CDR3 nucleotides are TGTGCCAGTAGTGTCCGATTAGCGGGAGGCCACGAGCAGTACTTC. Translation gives CASSVRLAGGHEQYF.

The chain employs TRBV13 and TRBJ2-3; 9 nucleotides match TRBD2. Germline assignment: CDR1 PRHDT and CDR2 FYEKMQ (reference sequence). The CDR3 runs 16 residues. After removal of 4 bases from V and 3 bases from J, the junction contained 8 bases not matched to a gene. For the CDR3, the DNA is TGTGCCAGCAGCTCCCTTCCGGCGGGAGGGACAGATACGCAGTATTTT. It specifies CASSSLPAGGTDTQYF.

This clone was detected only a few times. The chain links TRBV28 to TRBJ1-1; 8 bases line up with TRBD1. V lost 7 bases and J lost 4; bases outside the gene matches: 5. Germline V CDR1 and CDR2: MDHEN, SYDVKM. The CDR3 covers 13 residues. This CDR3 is CASKTGVGTEAFF. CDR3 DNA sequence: TGTGCCAGCAAGACAGGGGTGGGCACTGAAGCTTTCTTT.